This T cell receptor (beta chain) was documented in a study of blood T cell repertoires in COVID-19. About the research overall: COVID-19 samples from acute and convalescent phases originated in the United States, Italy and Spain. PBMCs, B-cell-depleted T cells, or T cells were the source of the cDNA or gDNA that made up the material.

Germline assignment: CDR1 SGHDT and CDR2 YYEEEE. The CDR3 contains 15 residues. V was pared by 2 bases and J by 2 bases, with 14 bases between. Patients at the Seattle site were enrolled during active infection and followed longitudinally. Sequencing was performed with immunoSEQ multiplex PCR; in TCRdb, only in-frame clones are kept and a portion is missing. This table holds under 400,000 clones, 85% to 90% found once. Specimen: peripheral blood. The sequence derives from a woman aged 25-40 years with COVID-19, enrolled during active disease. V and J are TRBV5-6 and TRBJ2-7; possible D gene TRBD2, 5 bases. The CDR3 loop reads CASSFASYGTYEQYF. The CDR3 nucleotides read TGTGCCAGCAGCTTCGCGTCTTACGGGACCTACGAGCAGTACTTC.